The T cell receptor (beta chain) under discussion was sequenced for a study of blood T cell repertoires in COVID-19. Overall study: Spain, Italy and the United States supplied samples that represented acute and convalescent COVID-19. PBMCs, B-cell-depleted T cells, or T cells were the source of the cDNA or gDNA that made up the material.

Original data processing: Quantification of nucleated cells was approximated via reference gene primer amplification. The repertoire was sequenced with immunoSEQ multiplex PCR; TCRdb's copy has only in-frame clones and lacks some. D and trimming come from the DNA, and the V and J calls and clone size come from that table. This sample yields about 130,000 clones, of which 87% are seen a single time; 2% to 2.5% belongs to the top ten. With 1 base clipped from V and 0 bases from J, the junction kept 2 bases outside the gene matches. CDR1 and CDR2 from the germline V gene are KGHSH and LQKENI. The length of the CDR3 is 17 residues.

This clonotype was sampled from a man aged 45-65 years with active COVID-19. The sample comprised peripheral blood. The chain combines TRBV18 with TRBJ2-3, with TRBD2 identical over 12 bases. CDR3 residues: CASSPLGLAGSTDTQYF. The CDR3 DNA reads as TGTGCCAGCTCACCACTCGGACTAGCGGGGAGCACAGATACGCAGTATTTT.